One and the same sample provided the 30 T cell receptor beta chains below, sequenced in a study of CD8+ T cells in alopecia areata. Reverse transcribed after extraction, RNA yielded cDNA as the sequencing template. Assay used: immunoSEQ multiplex PCR; TCRdb lists only in-frame clones, some missing. The data show about 130,000 clones, around 49% seen once. Sample: CD8+ T cells sorted from blood, taken at week 0. The receptors shown here come from a human donor with alopecia areata.

The chain joins TRBV13 to TRBJ2-1, with TRBD1 matching over 8 bases. Looked up from germline, CDR1 is PRHDT and CDR2 is FYEKMQ (reference sequence). Losses at the gene ends were 5 bases for V and 3 bases for J; bases not matched to a gene: 9. The CDR3 loop spans 16 amino acids. CDR3 in DNA: TGTGCCAGCAGCCTCCGGACAGGGCTCTTCTACAATGAGCAGTTCTTC. Amino acid sequence: CASSLRTGLFYNEQFF.

The CDR3 sequence: CASSLGPSGGTYNEQFF. CDR3 coding DNA: TGTGCCAGCAGCTTGGGGCCTAGCGGGGGGACGTACAATGAGCAGTTCTTC. The rearrangement uses TRBV7-8 and TRBJ2-1, with 11 bases matching TRBD2. V was clipped by 3 bases and J by 4 bases; unmatched bases: 8. The CDR3 spans 17 residues. Germline values: CDR1 SGHVS, CDR2 FQNEAQ.

The chain carries TRBV13 and TRBJ2-7; 9 positions agree with TRBD1. The CDR3 length is 15 residues. The V and J ends lost 4 bases and 2 bases, in that order; junction bases with no gene match: 6. CDR1 and CDR2 (germline): PRHDT, FYEKMQ (reference sequence). CDR3 in DNA: TGTGCCAGCAGCTCAGTGACAGGGGGGGCCTACGAGCAGTACTTC. It is translated as CASSSVTGGAYEQYF.

V and J are TRBV6-6 and TRBJ2-5; TRBD2 matches 9 bases. The V segment lost 3 bases and the J segment 5 bases; nucleotides outside the gene matches: 7. Germline assignment: CDR1 MNHNY and CDR2 SVGAGI (reference sequence). This CDR3 comprises 15 residues. This CDR3 is CASSYSIAGEETQYF. The CDR3 bases are TGTGCCAGCAGTTATTCTATAGCGGGGGAGGAGACCCAGTACTTC.

The chain uses TRBV4-1 and TRBJ2-3, with TRBD2 matching 9 bases. The CDR3 runs 16 residues. With V trimmed by 4 bases and J by 1 base, 6 bases remained unmatched. Germline lookup yields CDR1 MGHRA and CDR2 YSYEKL. The CDR3 loop reads CASSLIASGGTDTQYF. The CDR3 DNA reads as TGCGCCAGCAGCCTCATCGCTAGCGGGGGCACAGATACGCAGTATTTT.

The J gene is TRBJ2-2, the V gene TRBV4-1; 7 nucleotides agree with TRBD1. CDR3 length: 15 amino acids. The V gene end was trimmed by 3 bases and the J gene end by 4 bases; junction bases not matched to a gene: 5. CDR1 is MGHRA, CDR2 YSYEKL, per germline. The CDR3 coding sequence is TGCGCCAGCAGCCAGAGGGGGCGGCTCACCGGGGAGCTGTTTTTT. Its protein product is CASSQRGRLTGELFF.

The V call is TRBV5-1, the J call TRBJ2-1; TRBD1 aligns across 8 bases. CDR1 is SGHRS, CDR2 YFSETQ, per germline. V dropped 6 bases and J dropped 5; count of bases not matched to a gene: 1. CDR3 length: 12 amino acids. CDR3 nucleotide sequence: TGCGCCAGCACGGACAGGGACAATGAGCAGTTCTTC. Amino acids: CASTDRDNEQFF. The variable domain in full, with the rest retrieved from reference TRBV5-1 and TRBJ2-1, is KAGVTQTPRYLIKTRGQQVTLSCSPISGHRSVSWYQQTPGQGLQFLFEYFSETQRNKGNFPGRFSGRQFSNSRSEMNVSTLELGDSALYLCASTDRDNEQFFGPGTRLTVL.

This clone was counted between two and nine times. V usage is TRBV10-2 and J usage is TRBJ2-7; 8 bases are shared with TRBD1. Trimming at V came to 3 bases and at J to 3 bases, leaving 7 bases not matched to a gene. CDR3 size: 15 residues. The germline V gene has CDR1 WSHSY and CDR2 SAAADI. The CDR3 DNA reads TGCGCCAGCAGTGACCCCCGACAGGGGAACTACGAGCAGTACTTC. Its protein product is CASSDPRQGNYEQYF.

The chain employs TRBV6-5 and TRBJ1-1; D gene unclear. The CDR3 totals 16 residues. Trimming removed 1 base at V and 1 base at J, with 13 bases between. Germline V CDR1 and CDR2: MNHEY, SVGAGI. Written as DNA, the CDR3 is TGTGCCAGCAGTTACTTAGGAGGACCGAGGAACACTGAAGCTTTCTTT. Its translation: CASSYLGGPRNTEAFF.

The rearrangement joins TRBV5-1 to TRBJ2-2, with 8 nucleotides matching TRBD1. The germline V gene encodes CDR1 SGHRS and CDR2 YFSETQ. V shed 2 bases, J shed 2 bases, and the junction held 11 bases outside the gene matches. The CDR3 spans 18 residues. CDR3 DNA: TGCGCCAGCAGCTTAGGACAGGGTGTAGTGATCAACACCGGGGAGCTGTTTTTT. This encodes CASSLGQGVVINTGELFF.

This rearrangement joins TRBV6-4 to TRBJ2-1; TRBD2 matches at 9 bases. This CDR3 is built from 14 residues. J gave up 7 bases and V 0 bases, and 1 base lay outside the gene matches. Germline V CDR1 and CDR2: MRHNA, SNTAGT. The CDR3 loop is CASSDSRGGNEQFF. CDR3 sequence (DNA): TGTGCCAGCAGTGACTCGCGGGGGGGAAATGAGCAGTTCTTC.

This clone has a count of ten or more. V gene TRBV6-4 combines with J gene TRBJ2-1; 8 bases line up with TRBD2. The CDR3 contains 13 residues. Looked up from germline, CDR1 is MRHNA and CDR2 is SNTAGT. The V gene end was trimmed by 4 bases and the J gene end by 6 bases; junction bases not matched to a gene: 2. The CDR3 here is CASSAGTSNEQFF. The CDR3 DNA is TGTGCCAGCAGTGCCGGGACTAGCAATGAGCAGTTCTTC.

The rearrangement joins TRBV27 to TRBJ2-5, with a weak D call TRBD1 (6 bases). The CDR3 runs to 15 residues. Germline V gives CDR1 MNHEY, CDR2 SMNVEV (reference sequence). V was cut by 8 bases and J by 7 bases, with 23 bases left in between. This CDR3 reads CASGRPGESVVTQYF. CDR3 nucleotides: TGTGCCAGCGGTCGTCCAGGGGAATCGGTGGTGACCCAGTACTTC.

The rearrangement joins TRBV5-6 to TRBJ1-2, with D tentatively TRBD1 (5 bases). Germline V gene data show CDR1 as SGHDT and CDR2 as YYEEEE. Trimming shortened V by 3 bases and J by 4 bases, and 10 bases separated the two germline ends. The CDR3 has 13 amino acids. CDR3 sequence: CASSSMTVYGYTF. The CDR3 DNA is TGTGCCAGCAGCTCGATGACAGTCTATGGCTACACCTTC.

The V call is TRBV27, the J call TRBJ1-6, with 8 positions matching TRBD1. V lost 10 bases to trimming and J lost 7 bases; unmatched junction nucleotides: 6. The CDR3 covers 13 residues. The germline gives CDR1 MNHEY, CDR2 SMNVEV (reference sequence). Here the CDR3 DNA reads TGTGCCATCGGACAGGGAAGAAATTCACCCCTCCACTTT. Translated: CAIGQGRNSPLHF.

The count of this clone is one. V usage is TRBV18 and J usage is TRBJ2-7; no clear D gene. The CDR3 sequence is 13 residues long. Germline values: CDR1 KGHSH, CDR2 LQKENI. Trimming left V 3 bases short and J 3 bases short, with 9 bases between. The CDR3 DNA reads as TGTGCCAGCTCACCGAACGAAGTCTACGAGCAGTACTTC. Protein sequence: CASSPNEVYEQYF. The complete variable domain, with remaining parts taken from reference TRBV18 and TRBJ2-7, reads NAGVMQNPRHLVRRRGQEARLRCSPMKGHSHVYWYRQLPEEGLKFMVYLQKENIIDESGMPKERFSAEFPKEGPSILRIQQVVRGDSAAYFCASSPNEVYEQYFGPGTRLTVT.

The V gene is TRBV6-1, the J gene TRBJ2-5; 8 positions agree with TRBD1. Germline CDR1 MNHNS, CDR2 SASEGT. V shed 0 bases and J 5 bases; nucleotides not matched to a gene: 5. This CDR3 spans 15 amino acids. CDR3 sequence: CASSEARDRLETQYF. The DNA of the CDR3 is TGTGCCAGCAGTGAAGCTAGGGACAGGTTGGAGACCCAGTACTTC.

This clone was detected a few times. V and J are TRBV29-1 and TRBJ1-2; D not resolved. This CDR3 region has 14 residues. Germline values: CDR1 SQVTM, CDR2 ANQGSEA. V was trimmed by 0 bases and J by 1 base, leaving 9 bases between them. In nucleotides, the CDR3 is TGCAGCGTTGAAGATCGGTCAGATAACTATGGCTACACCTTC. Its translation: CSVEDRSDNYGYTF.

The table lists this clone with a few counts. The rearrangement uses TRBV13 and TRBJ1-3; the match to TRBD1 covers 10 bases. The V and J ends lost 0 bases and 8 bases, in that order; junction bases with no gene match: 4. Germline CDR1 is PRHDT and CDR2 is FYEKMQ (reference sequence). This CDR3 spans 15 amino acids. The CDR3: CASSLGGTGEDTIYF. In DNA form, the CDR3 reads TGTGCCAGCAGCTTAGGTGGGACAGGGGAAGACACCATATATTTT. Supplemented by reference TRBV13 and TRBJ1-3, the full variable domain reads AAGVIQSPRHLIKEKRETATLKCYPIPRHDTVYWYQQGPGQDPQFLISFYEKMQSDKGSIPDRFSAQQFSDYHSELNMSSLELGDSALYFCASSLGGTGEDTIYFGEGSWLTVV.

This chain links TRBV30 with TRBJ1-5, with D perhaps TRBD1 (6 bases). Germline-derived CDR1 and CDR2 are GTSNPN and SVGIG (reference sequence). The CDR3 covers 13 residues. Deletions cut 2 bases from V and 5 bases from J, with 10 bases between. This chain's CDR3 is CAWSRDTDQPQHF. The CDR3, as DNA: TGTGCCTGGAGTCGGGACACCGATCAGCCCCAGCATTTT.

Here the CDR3 DNA reads TGTGCCAGCAGTTATGAGGGACAGGGGGCTGTGGAGACCCAGTACTTC. As protein: CASSYEGQGAVETQYF. The chain recombines TRBV6-5 with TRBJ2-5, with 12 bases aligning to TRBD1. Germline V gene data show CDR1 as MNHEY and CDR2 as SVGAGI. The V and J ends lost 3 bases and 5 bases, in that order; junction bases with no gene match: 7. The CDR3 runs to 16 residues.

This clone was counted a few times. The V and J genes are TRBV30 and TRBJ1-5; 7 bases are shared with TRBD1. Germline V gene sequence: CDR1 GTSNPN, CDR2 SVGIG (reference sequence). The V and J ends lost 3 bases and 4 bases, in that order; junction bases with no gene match: 6. CDR3 length: 14 residues. The CDR3 reads CAWSGDRSNQPQHF. The CDR3, as DNA: TGTGCCTGGAGCGGGGACAGATCGAATCAGCCCCAGCATTTT. The full variable domain, rest sourced from reference TRBV30 and TRBJ1-5, is SQTIHQWPATLVQPVGSPLSLECTVEGTSNPNLYWYRQAAGRGLQLLFYSVGIGQISSEVPQNLSASRPQDRQFILSSKKLLLSDSGFYLCAWSGDRSNQPQHFGDGTRLSIL.

This clone was recorded only once. The chain employs TRBV30 and TRBJ2-7; D ambiguous. The CDR3 covers 13 residues. Germline CDR1 is GTSNPN and CDR2 is SVGIG (reference sequence). V gave up 2 bases and J gave up 5 bases, with 13 bases separating them. Here the CDR3 reads CAWSNSPFDEQYF. In DNA form, the CDR3 reads TGTGCCTGGAGTAATTCCCCCTTCGACGAGCAGTACTTC.

This sequence joins TRBV5-6 and TRBJ2-4; TRBD2 matches 8 bases. The CDR3 runs to 16 residues. Germline trimming cut 0 bases from V and 7 bases from J; bases unmatched to any gene: 9. CDR1 and CDR2 (germline): SGHDT, YYEEEE. In DNA form, the CDR3 reads TGTGCCAGCAGCTTGGGTGCGGGGGGATTAGGGAACATTCAGTACTTC. This gives the protein CASSLGAGGLGNIQYF.

This chain connects TRBV27 to TRBJ2-7; a weak D match, TRBD1 (5 bases). Trimming shortened V by 7 bases and J by 0 bases, and 10 bases separated the two germline ends. CDR1 MNHEY and CDR2 SMNVEV come from the germline V gene (reference sequence). The CDR3 contains 13 residues. CDR3 loop: CASIDSSSYEQYF. CDR3 sequence (DNA): TGTGCCAGCATCGACAGTTCCTCCTACGAGCAGTACTTC.

This clone was detected a few times. A read error is possible here, since a much larger clone lies one base away. This chain uses TRBV6-4 with TRBJ2-3; 13 nucleotides agree with TRBD2. Germline CDR1 is MRHNA and CDR2 is SNTAGT. The CDR3 has 15 amino acids. After removal of 3 bases from V and 4 bases from J, the junction contained 1 base not matched to a gene. Written as DNA, the CDR3 is TGTGCCAGCAGTGAACTAGCGGGGGGGCCAGATACGCAGTATTTT. Translating it yields CASSELAGGPDTQYF.

The chain employs TRBV6-5 and TRBJ2-5, with D possibly matching TRBD1 (5 bases). The germline V gene encodes CDR1 MNHEY and CDR2 SVGAGI. V dropped 0 bases and J dropped 5 bases, with 16 bases sitting between them. CDR3 size: 16 residues. Here the CDR3 reads CASSYSKDTLTETQYF. The CDR3, as DNA: TGTGCCAGCAGTTACTCTAAGGACACCCTAACGGAGACCCAGTACTTC.

V usage is TRBV29-1 and J usage is TRBJ2-7; no definite D call. Germline values: CDR1 SQVTM, CDR2 ANQGSEA. The CDR3 has 15 amino acids. Trimming shortened V by 4 bases and J by 4 bases, and 20 bases separated the two germline ends. CDR3 nucleotide sequence: TGCAGCGTTGTTGCTGGGCCGGTCCCCTCTTACGAGCAGTACTTC. Protein sequence: CSVVAGPVPSYEQYF.

This chain links TRBV30 with TRBJ2-5, with TRBD2 matching 10 bases. Germline V CDR1 and CDR2: GTSNPN, SVGIG (reference sequence). CDR3 size: 16 residues. With 2 bases clipped from V and 0 bases from J, the junction kept 6 bases outside the gene matches. For the CDR3, the DNA is TGTGCCTGGAGTACCGGGACTAGCGTGTACCAAGAGACCCAGTACTTC. This codes for CAWSTGTSVYQETQYF.

This chain joins TRBV4-1 and TRBJ1-5; no firm D call. The V gene's germline CDR1 is MGHRA and CDR2 YSYEKL. The CDR3 consists of 14 residues. V was cut by 1 base and J by 1 base, with 5 bases left in between. CDR3 sequence: CASSQVRSNQPQHF. The CDR3 nucleotides are TGCGCCAGCAGCCAAGTACGGAGCAATCAGCCCCAGCATTTT.